Sequencing of this T cell receptor (beta chain) was carried out in a study of T cells expressing NK-cell markers. Overall study context: Obtained from sorted CD3+CD56+NKG2C+, CD3+CD56+NKG2C- and CD3+CD56-NKG2C+ T cells were the TCR beta repertoires. Seven of the eight sequenced donors were HCMV-seropositive; one was seronegative. Study conclusions and caveats: Dominant NKG2C+ clonotype frequencies of roughly 1.0-8% of CD8+ T cells were measured in more than five donors.

On this clonotype itself: Its specificity is unknown.

One entry per CDR3 protein, without DNA, is what TCRdb gives after re-calling the 5' RACE reads. This sample contains some 600,000 distinct CDR3 sequences. The sample taken for sequencing was blood T cells: a sorted CD56 or NKG2C T cell subset, CD4+ or CD8+ T cells, or bulk PBMC T cells (not recorded which). This TCR came from a man aged 18 to 29 in good health.

The CDR3: CASSLQDRVYSPLHF. This chain links TRBV4-3 with TRBJ1-6; no DNA is available, so the TRBD1 call from TCRdb remains unchecked. Germline-derived CDR1 and CDR2 are LGHNA and YSLEER. This CDR3 region has 15 residues.